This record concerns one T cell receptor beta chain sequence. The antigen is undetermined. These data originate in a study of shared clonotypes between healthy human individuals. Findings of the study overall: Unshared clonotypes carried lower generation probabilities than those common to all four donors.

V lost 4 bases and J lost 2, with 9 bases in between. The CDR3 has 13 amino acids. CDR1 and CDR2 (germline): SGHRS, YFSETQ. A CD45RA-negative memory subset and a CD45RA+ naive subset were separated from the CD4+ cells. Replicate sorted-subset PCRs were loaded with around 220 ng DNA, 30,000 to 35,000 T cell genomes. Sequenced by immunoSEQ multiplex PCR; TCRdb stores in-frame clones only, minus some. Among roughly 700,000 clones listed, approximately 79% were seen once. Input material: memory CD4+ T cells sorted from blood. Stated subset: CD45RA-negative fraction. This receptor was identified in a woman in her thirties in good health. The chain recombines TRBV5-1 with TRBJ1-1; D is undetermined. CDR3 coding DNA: TGCGCCAGCAGCCGCGGGGATAACACTGAAGCTTTCTTT. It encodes CASSRGDNTEAFF.